This T cell receptor (beta chain) was captured in a study of early T cells in non-severe SARS-CoV-2 infection. The wider study: Sequenced material consisted of bulk RNA (from unsorted whole blood), and chains were unpaired.

Study results and caveats: Matching with VDJdb favored anti-spike CD8 responses (missing private and CD4 specificities).

This clonotype was counted many times. Its antigen remains unidentified. The germline V gene has CDR1 LGHDT and CDR2 YNNKEL (reference sequence). The CDR3 has 13 amino acids. Trimming took off 4 bases at V and 13 bases at J, with 19 bases between the two ends. Researchers attached unique molecular identifiers to individual cDNA molecules. TCRdb reprocessed the 5' RACE reads via MiXCR and lists one record per CDR3 protein. The sample lists 20,000 to 25,000 distinct CDR3 sequences, 3% to 4.5% occurring once. The receptor was isolated from an adult who was a healthcare worker with PCR-confirmed SARS-CoV-2 infection or an uninfected control (not recorded which). J is TRBJ1-2 and V is TRBV3-1; D might be TRBD1 (5 bases). The source material was whole blood. The CDR3 DNA sequence: TGTGCCAGCAGCCTCAACTCCCGCCAGGGTTCCACCTTC. This gives the protein CASSLNSRQGSTF.